The 10 T cell receptor beta chains below were found in one sample sequenced in a study of shared clonotypes between healthy human individuals. The repertoire was sequenced with immunoSEQ multiplex PCR; TCRdb's copy has only in-frame clones and lacks some. In the table there are over a million clones, 95% to 97% of which are singletons. Input material: naive CD4+ T cells sorted from blood. The subset here: CD45RA+ positively selected. Receptors originate from a man aged 25-40 years in good health.

For the CDR3, the DNA is TGTGCCAGCAGAACAGTGGGGGGCCAACTGTTTTTT. It yields the protein CASRTVGGQLFF. J is TRBJ1-4 and V is TRBV27, with a possible D match to TRBD1 (6 bases). The CDR3 spans 12 residues. V lost 6 bases to trimming and J lost 12 bases, with 14 bases between them. Germline lookup yields CDR1 MNHEY and CDR2 SMNVEV (reference sequence).

The CDR3 sequence: CASSPPGTSGRLEQYF. The CDR3 DNA is TGTGCCAGCAGCCCCCCCGGGACTAGCGGGAGACTTGAGCAGTACTTC. This chain links TRBV7-9 with TRBJ2-7, with TRBD2 identical over 14 bases. CDR1 is SEHNR, CDR2 FQNEAQ, per germline (reference sequence). V trimming: 5 bases; J trimming: 7 bases; junction bases outside the gene matches: 10. The CDR3 runs to 16 residues.

The chain uses TRBV15 and TRBJ2-6; 10 bases fit TRBD1. This CDR3 is built from 17 residues. Germline CDR1 is LNHNV and CDR2 is YYDKDF (reference sequence). V was pared by 1 base and J by 0 bases, with 0 bases of the junction left unmatched. The CDR3 region has the DNA TGTGCCACCAGCAGAGGGGACAGGGGCTCTGGGGCCAACGTCCTGACTTTC. It yields the protein CATSRGDRGSGANVLTF.

This clone was counted once. The gene calls are TRBV30 and TRBJ2-4, with 9 bases aligning to TRBD1. V trimming: 4 bases; J trimming: 5 bases; junction bases outside the gene matches: 6. The CDR3 sequence is 14 residues long. The germline gives CDR1 GTSNPN, CDR2 SVGIG (reference sequence). The CDR3 is CAWTPGQGQNIQYF. The DNA of the CDR3 is TGTGCCTGGACGCCGGGACAGGGCCAAAACATTCAGTACTTC.

The chain has TRBV4-3 and TRBJ1-3; tentative D call: TRBD1 (6 bases). Deletions cut 3 bases from V and 0 bases from J, with 12 bases between. CDR1 and CDR2 from the germline V gene are LGHNA and YSLEER. CDR3 size: 16 residues. For the CDR3, the DNA is TGCGCCAGCAGCCACTCCCGACAGGCCTCTGGAAACACCATATATTTT. Translated: CASSHSRQASGNTIYF.

Regarding this clone: A junction boundary mismatches the germline segment, possibly from a read error. This chain joins TRBV2 and TRBJ2-7; D gene ambiguous. The CDR3 length is 12 residues. Per the germline V gene, CDR1 is SNHLY and CDR2 is FYNNEI. Here the CDR3 DNA reads TGTGCCAGCAGAGAAGATTCCTTGGAGCAGTACTTC. Its translation: CASREDSLEQYF.

This chain joins TRBV9 and TRBJ2-1; TRBD1 is a possible D gene (6 bases). There are 16 residues in the CDR3. Germline values: CDR1 SGDLS, CDR2 YYNGEE. V lost 3 bases to trimming and J lost 7 bases, with 20 bases between them. CDR3 protein: CASSGGRQVGFNEQFF. The CDR3 DNA reads as TGTGCCAGCAGCGGGGGGCGCCAGGTTGGTTTTAATGAGCAGTTCTTC.

This clone occurred once. The CDR3 DNA reads as TGTGCCACCTGGGCGGCGGGGTTGGGCGAGCAGTACTTC. It translates to CATWAAGLGEQYF. The chain has TRBV10-3 and TRBJ2-7; D is perhaps TRBD2 (6 bases). Germline V gives CDR1 ENHRY, CDR2 SYGVKD. This CDR3 contains 13 residues. The germline V and J ends were trimmed by 10 bases and 6 bases, with 19 bases remaining between them.

This rearrangement joins TRBV28 to TRBJ2-7, with 9 bases that match TRBD1. CDR1 and CDR2 from the germline V gene are MDHEN and SYDVKM. With 1 base clipped from V and 2 bases from J, the junction kept 3 bases outside the gene matches. The CDR3 length is 15 residues. CDR3 sequence reads: CASSLLDRGTYEQYF. CDR3 coding DNA: TGTGCCAGCAGTTTATTGGACAGGGGAACCTACGAGCAGTACTTC.

CDR3 DNA sequence: TGTGCCAGCTCATCCACCGGGGAGCTGTTTTTT. It encodes CASSSTGELFF. The V gene is TRBV18, the J gene TRBJ2-2; D remains ambiguous. CDR3 length: 11 amino acids. The germline gives CDR1 KGHSH, CDR2 LQKENI. V shed 5 bases and J shed 4 bases, with 2 bases lying between them.